Below, 20 T cell receptor beta chains from the same sample are listed, as sequenced in a study of blood T cell repertoires in COVID-19. Here immunoSEQ multiplex PCR was the method, and the copy in TCRdb shows in-frame clones only, minus some. This table holds 200,000 to 300,000 clones, 84% found once. Specimen: peripheral blood. The source is a man in his fifties with acute or convalescent COVID-19.

The J gene is TRBJ2-2, the V gene TRBV5-4, with 9 bases identical to TRBD2. The CDR3 spans 15 residues. The V gene end was trimmed by 2 bases and the J gene end by 7 bases; junction bases not matched to a gene: 6. The germline gives CDR1 SGHNT, CDR2 YYREEE (reference sequence). This CDR3 reads CASSFGREGNGELFF. The CDR3 nucleotides read TGTGCCAGCAGCTTTGGGCGGGAGGGAAACGGGGAGCTGTTTTTT.

CDR3 region: CASSQVPSGAGNEQFF. CDR3 DNA: TGCGCCAGCAGCCAAGTCCCTAGCGGAGCAGGGAATGAGCAGTTCTTC. The chain links TRBV4-1 to TRBJ2-1; 7 bases align to TRBD2. The CDR3 sequence is 16 residues long. V was clipped by 1 base and J by 7 bases; unmatched bases: 10. The germline CDR1 and CDR2 sequences are MGHRA and YSYEKL.

The chain carries TRBV5-1 and TRBJ2-3; maybe TRBD1 (5 bases). Germline V gene sequence: CDR1 SGHRS, CDR2 YFSETQ. There are 16 residues in the CDR3. V was shortened by 3 bases and J by 4 bases, with 18 bases between the two germline ends. CDR3 protein: CASSWEGQMGSDTQYF. As DNA, the CDR3 is TGCGCCAGCAGCTGGGAAGGACAAATGGGGTCAGATACGCAGTATTTT.

This sequence joins TRBV6-5 and TRBJ1-6; D possibly corresponds to TRBD1 (5 bases). Germline-derived CDR1 and CDR2 are MNHEY and SVGAGI. Trimming removed 3 bases at V and 6 bases at J, with 12 bases between. The CDR3 contains 15 residues. DNA of the CDR3: TGTGCCAGCAGTTATGAGACAGCCCTTAATTCACCCCTCCACTTT. Its translation: CASSYETALNSPLHF.

The gene calls are TRBV5-1 and TRBJ2-7, with TRBD1 as a possible D gene (6 bases). With 3 bases removed from V and 0 bases from J, the gap between germline ends came to 25 bases. The CDR3 extends over 19 amino acids. Germline assignment: CDR1 SGHRS and CDR2 YFSETQ. In DNA form, the CDR3 reads TGCGCCAGCAGCTCCGGGACACCCATCAACAGTCCGAGCTCCTACGAGCAGTACTTC. Translated: CASSSGTPINSPSSYEQYF.

The chain carries TRBV19 and TRBJ2-3; D is perhaps TRBD1 (6 bases). Germline loops: CDR1 LNHDA, CDR2 SQIVND (reference sequence). The CDR3 is 14 amino acids. Trimming stripped 2 bases from V and 6 bases from J, with 12 bases between. The CDR3 here is CASSILQGFDTQYF. DNA of the CDR3: TGTGCCAGTAGTATACTTCAGGGGTTCGATACGCAGTATTTT. The complete variable domain, with remaining parts taken from reference TRBV19 and TRBJ2-3, reads DGGITQSPKYLFRKEGQNVTLSCEQNLNHDAMYWYRQDPGQGLRLIYYSQIVNDFQKGDIAEGYSVSREKKESFPLTVTSAQKNPTAFYLCASSILQGFDTQYFGPGTRLTVL.

The chain is built from TRBV4-2 and TRBJ2-7; 9 bases line up with TRBD2. In germline, CDR1 is LGHNA, CDR2 YNFKEQ. The CDR3 runs 17 residues. V gave up 0 bases and J gave up 0 bases; unmatched junction bases: 6. CDR3 residues: CASSQDRAGGRSYEQYF. CDR3 nucleotides: TGTGCCAGCAGCCAAGACCGAGCGGGGGGTCGCTCCTACGAGCAGTACTTC.

The chain recombines TRBV15 with TRBJ2-5; D remains ambiguous. CDR3 size: 14 residues. V was shortened by 0 bases and J by 5 bases, with 10 bases between the two germline ends. Germline V gene lookup returns CDR1 LNHNV and CDR2 YYDKDF (reference sequence). For the CDR3, the DNA is TGTGCCACCAGCAGAGATAGCTCTGAGGAGACCCAGTACTTC. Amino acid sequence: CATSRDSSEETQYF. Based on the CDR3 plus reference TRBV15 and TRBJ2-5, the full variable domain is DAMVIQNPRYQVTQFGKPVTLSCSQTLNHNVMYWYQQKSSQAPKLLFHYYDKDFNNEADTPDNFQSRRPNTSFCFLDIRSPGLGDTAMYLCATSRDSSEETQYFGPGTRLLVL.

The V gene is TRBV5-1, the J gene TRBJ2-3, with 7 bases lining up with TRBD2. CDR1 is SGHRS, CDR2 YFSETQ, per germline. The J segment lost 3 bases and the V segment lost 4 bases, leaving 17 bases of the junction unmatched. This CDR3 has 18 residues. The CDR3 sequence is CASSALSLVAGVTDTQYF. CDR3 bases: TGCGCCAGCAGCGCACTATCTCTAGTCGCGGGAGTTACAGATACGCAGTATTTT. Full variable domain (rest looked up from reference TRBV5-1 and TRBJ2-3): KAGVTQTPRYLIKTRGQQVTLSCSPISGHRSVSWYQQTPGQGLQFLFEYFSETQRNKGNFPGRFSGRQFSNSRSEMNVSTLELGDSALYLCASSALSLVAGVTDTQYFGPGTRLTVL.

This chain links TRBV28 with TRBJ2-3; 9 bases align to TRBD1. The CDR3 totals 16 residues. Germline assignment: CDR1 MDHEN and CDR2 SYDVKM. V gave up 6 bases and J gave up 3 bases; unmatched junction bases: 10. CDR3 region: CASSLTGQGRTDTQYF. In DNA form, the CDR3 reads TGTGCCAGCAGCCTGACTGGACAGGGGAGAACAGATACGCAGTATTTT.

V and J are TRBV6-4 and TRBJ1-1; the D gene is possibly TRBD1 (6 bases). Per germline, CDR1 MRHNA and CDR2 SNTAGT. V lost 5 bases, J lost 0 bases, and 7 bases lay in between. The CDR3 spans 13 residues. The CDR3 here is CASSTGLNTEAFF. For the CDR3, the DNA is TGTGCCAGCAGTACAGGGCTGAACACTGAAGCTTTCTTT.

The V and J genes are TRBV5-1 and TRBJ1-1; no clear D gene. The V end was cut by 0 bases, the J end by 5 bases, with 8 bases between. The CDR3 extends over 13 amino acids. The germline V gene encodes CDR1 SGHRS and CDR2 YFSETQ. CDR3 region: CASSLDGVTEAFF. The CDR3 coding sequence is TGCGCCAGCAGCTTGGACGGGGTTACTGAAGCTTTCTTT.

J is TRBJ2-1 and V is TRBV28; 7 positions agree with TRBD1. Trimming removed 5 bases from V and 4 bases from J; junction bases left unmatched: 20. Germline lookup yields CDR1 MDHEN and CDR2 SYDVKM. The CDR3 length is 19 residues. This chain's CDR3 is CASSGRDRLKRIPYNEQFF. The CDR3 bases are TGTGCCAGCAGTGGTCGGGACAGACTAAAGCGGATCCCTTACAATGAGCAGTTCTTC.

The chain joins TRBV5-1 to TRBJ1-3, with 7 bases identical to TRBD1. CDR3 length: 15 amino acids. The trim removed 4 bases at V and 0 bases at J, leaving 4 bases unmatched. Germline CDR1 is SGHRS and CDR2 is YFSETQ. The chain's CDR3 is CASSPTGVSGNTIYF. The CDR3 DNA follows: TGCGCCAGCAGCCCCACAGGGGTCTCTGGAAACACCATATATTTT.

V usage is TRBV3-1 (or the pseudogene TRBV3-2) and J usage is TRBJ1-2; no clear D. V lost 5 bases and J lost 4, with 17 bases in between. The CDR3 is 15 amino acids. Germline V gene data show CDR1 as LGHDT and CDR2 as YNNKEL (reference sequence). CDR3 sequence: CASSARGGIVYGYTF. CDR3 DNA sequence: TGTGCCAGCAGCGCTCGAGGAGGGATCGTCTATGGCTACACCTTC.

The chain joins TRBV29-1 to TRBJ1-4; D possibly corresponds to TRBD1 (5 bases). Germline CDR1 reads SQVTM; CDR2 reads ANQGSEA. CDR3 length: 13 amino acids. Trimming left V 8 bases short and J 7 bases short, with 17 bases between. The CDR3 loop reads CSTAGGSSEKLFF. In nucleotides, the CDR3 is TGCAGCACGGCGGGGGGATCGAGTGAAAAACTGTTTTTT.

The V gene is TRBV18, the J gene TRBJ1-2; D gene uncertain. Per germline, CDR1 KGHSH and CDR2 LQKENI. V was pared by 7 bases and J by 4 bases, with 13 bases between. This CDR3 has 13 amino acids. CDR3 residues: CASLLPSGYGYTF. CDR3 DNA: TGTGCCAGCTTACTCCCATCAGGCTATGGCTACACCTTC.

The V and J genes are TRBV14 and TRBJ1-2, with D possibly being TRBD1 (5 bases). The CDR3 runs to 15 residues. The ends were cut back, 1 base at V and 7 bases at J, with 16 bases in the middle. The V gene's germline CDR1 is SGHDN and CDR2 FVKESK. The CDR3 reads CASSQGRGRAAGYTF. CDR3 DNA: TGTGCCAGCAGCCAAGGTCGAGGCAGGGCCGCTGGCTACACCTTC.

This clone turned up a few times. The V call is TRBV7-9, the J call TRBJ2-7; D is unresolved. This CDR3 comprises 14 residues. Trimming removed 2 bases from V and 2 bases from J, with 10 bases in between. Germline CDR1 SEHNR, CDR2 FQNEAQ (reference sequence). Here the CDR3 reads CASSLSLETYEQYF. The CDR3 bases are TGTGCCAGCAGCTTAAGTCTAGAGACCTACGAGCAGTACTTC.

The chain is built from TRBV6-5 and TRBJ1-2; D is undetermined. This CDR3 has 11 amino acids. The germline gives CDR1 MNHEY, CDR2 SVGAGI. V lost 6 bases to trimming and J lost 4 bases, with 6 bases between them. The DNA for the CDR3 is TGTGCCAGCAGGGCAGGCTATGGCTACACCTTC. This codes for CASRAGYGYTF.